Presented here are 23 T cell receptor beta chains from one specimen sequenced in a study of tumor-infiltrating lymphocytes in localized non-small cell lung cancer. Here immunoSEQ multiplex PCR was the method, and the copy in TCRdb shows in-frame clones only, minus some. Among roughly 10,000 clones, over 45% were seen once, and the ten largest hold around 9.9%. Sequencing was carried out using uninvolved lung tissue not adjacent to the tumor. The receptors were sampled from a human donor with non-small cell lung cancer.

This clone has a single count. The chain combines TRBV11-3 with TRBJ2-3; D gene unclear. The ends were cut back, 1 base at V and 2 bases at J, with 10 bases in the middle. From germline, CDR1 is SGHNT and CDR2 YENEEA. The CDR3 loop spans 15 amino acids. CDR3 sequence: CASSLGVRNTDTQYF. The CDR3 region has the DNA TGTGCCAGCAGCTTAGGTGTCAGGAACACAGATACGCAGTATTTT.

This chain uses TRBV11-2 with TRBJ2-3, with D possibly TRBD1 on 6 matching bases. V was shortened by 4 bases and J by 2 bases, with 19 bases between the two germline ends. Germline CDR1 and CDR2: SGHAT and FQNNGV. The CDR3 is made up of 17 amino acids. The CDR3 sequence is CASSSRGAGVTTDTQYF. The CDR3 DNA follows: TGTGCCAGCAGCTCGAGAGGGGCAGGGGTCACCACAGATACGCAGTATTTT.

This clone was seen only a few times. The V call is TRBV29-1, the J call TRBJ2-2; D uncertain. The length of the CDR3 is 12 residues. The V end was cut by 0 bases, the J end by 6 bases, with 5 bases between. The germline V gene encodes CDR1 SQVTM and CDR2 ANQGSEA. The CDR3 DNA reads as TGCAGCGTTGAAGATTCTGCCGGGGAGCTGTTTTTT. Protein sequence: CSVEDSAGELFF.

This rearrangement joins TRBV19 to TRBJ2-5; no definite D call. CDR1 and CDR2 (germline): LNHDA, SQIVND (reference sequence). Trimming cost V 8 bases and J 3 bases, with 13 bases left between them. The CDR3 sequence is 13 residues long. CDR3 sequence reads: CASQPGQEETQYF. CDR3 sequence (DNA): TGTGCCAGTCAACCGGGCCAGGAAGAGACCCAGTACTTC.

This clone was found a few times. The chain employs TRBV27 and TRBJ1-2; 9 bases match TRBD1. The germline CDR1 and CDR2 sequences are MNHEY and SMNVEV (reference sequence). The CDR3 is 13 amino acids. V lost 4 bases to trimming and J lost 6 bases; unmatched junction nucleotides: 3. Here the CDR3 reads CASSSTGGNGYTF. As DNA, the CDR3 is TGTGCCAGCAGTTCAACAGGGGGCAATGGCTACACCTTC.

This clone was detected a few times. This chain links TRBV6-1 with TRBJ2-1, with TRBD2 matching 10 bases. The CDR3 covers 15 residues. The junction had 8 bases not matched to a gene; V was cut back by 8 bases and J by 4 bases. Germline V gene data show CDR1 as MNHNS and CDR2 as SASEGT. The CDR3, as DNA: TGTGCCAGCGCCCCACTAGCGGGGTCTTACAATGAGCAGTTCTTC. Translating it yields CASAPLAGSYNEQFF.

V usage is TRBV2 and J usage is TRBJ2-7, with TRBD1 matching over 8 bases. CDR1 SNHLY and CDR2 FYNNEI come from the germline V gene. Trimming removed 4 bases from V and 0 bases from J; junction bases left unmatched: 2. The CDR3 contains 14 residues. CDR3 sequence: CASSGDRSSYEQYF. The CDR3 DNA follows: TGTGCCAGCAGTGGGGACAGGAGCTCCTACGAGCAGTACTTC.

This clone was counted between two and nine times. This CDR3 is CASSLAGQGAYEQYF. The CDR3 coding sequence is TGTGCCAGCAGCTTAGCGGGACAGGGGGCGTACGAGCAGTACTTC. The chain recombines TRBV7-9 with TRBJ2-7, with 12 bases fitting TRBD1. The CDR3 has 15 residues. In germline, CDR1 is SEHNR, CDR2 FQNEAQ (reference sequence). J gave up 4 bases and V 0 bases, and 1 base lay outside the gene matches.

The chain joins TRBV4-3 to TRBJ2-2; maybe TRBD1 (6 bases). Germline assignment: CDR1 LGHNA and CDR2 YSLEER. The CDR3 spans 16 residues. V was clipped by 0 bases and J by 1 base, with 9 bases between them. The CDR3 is CASSQDRQENTGELFF. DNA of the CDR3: TGCGCCAGCAGCCAAGATCGACAGGAGAACACCGGGGAGCTGTTTTTT.

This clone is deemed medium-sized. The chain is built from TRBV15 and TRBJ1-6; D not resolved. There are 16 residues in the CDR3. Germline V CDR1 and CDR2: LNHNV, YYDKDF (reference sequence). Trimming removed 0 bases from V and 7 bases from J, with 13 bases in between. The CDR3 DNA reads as TGTGCCACCAGCAGAGATATAGTTTACGGGAATTCACCCCTCCACTTT. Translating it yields CATSRDIVYGNSPLHF.

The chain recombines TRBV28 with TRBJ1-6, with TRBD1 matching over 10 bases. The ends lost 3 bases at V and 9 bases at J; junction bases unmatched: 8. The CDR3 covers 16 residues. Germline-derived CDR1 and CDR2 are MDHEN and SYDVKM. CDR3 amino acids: CASSFIDRGPGSPLHF. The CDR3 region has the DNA TGTGCCAGCAGTTTCATAGACAGGGGGCCGGGTTCACCCCTCCACTTT.

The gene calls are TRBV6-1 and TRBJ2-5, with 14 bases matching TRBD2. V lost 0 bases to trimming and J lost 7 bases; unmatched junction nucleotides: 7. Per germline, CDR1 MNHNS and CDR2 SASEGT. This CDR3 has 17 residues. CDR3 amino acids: CASSEAWGTSGGWTQYF. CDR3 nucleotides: TGTGCCAGCAGTGAAGCTTGGGGGACTAGCGGGGGATGGACCCAGTACTTC.

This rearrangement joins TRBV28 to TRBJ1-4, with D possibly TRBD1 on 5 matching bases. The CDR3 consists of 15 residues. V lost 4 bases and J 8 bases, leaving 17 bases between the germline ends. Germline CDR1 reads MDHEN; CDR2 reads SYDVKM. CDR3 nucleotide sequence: TGTGCCAGCAGTTCCCGGCAGGGACGGTTAGAAAAACTGTTTTTT. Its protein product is CASSSRQGRLEKLFF. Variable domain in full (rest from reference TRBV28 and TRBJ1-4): DVKVTQSSRYLVKRTGEKVFLECVQDMDHENMFWYRQDPGLGLRLIYFSYDVKMKEKGDIPEGYSVSREKKERFSLILESASTNQTSMYLCASSSRQGRLEKLFFGSGTQLSVL.

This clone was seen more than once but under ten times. DNA for the CDR3: TGTGCCAGTCGATTGTTCGGAGGGGAGAATGAGCAGTTCTTC. The encoded protein is CASRLFGGENEQFF. The J gene is TRBJ2-1, the V gene TRBV5-4; maybe TRBD2 (6 bases). In germline, CDR1 is SGHNT, CDR2 YYREEE (reference sequence). Deletions cut 8 bases from V and 7 bases from J, with 19 bases between. The CDR3 is made up of 14 amino acids.

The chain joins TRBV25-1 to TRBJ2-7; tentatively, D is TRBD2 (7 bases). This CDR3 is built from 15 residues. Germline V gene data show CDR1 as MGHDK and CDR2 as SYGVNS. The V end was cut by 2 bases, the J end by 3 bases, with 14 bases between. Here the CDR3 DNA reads TGTGCCAGCAGTGAAAGGGGGGGAGGGTACTACGAGCAGTACTTC. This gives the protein CASSERGGGYYEQYF.

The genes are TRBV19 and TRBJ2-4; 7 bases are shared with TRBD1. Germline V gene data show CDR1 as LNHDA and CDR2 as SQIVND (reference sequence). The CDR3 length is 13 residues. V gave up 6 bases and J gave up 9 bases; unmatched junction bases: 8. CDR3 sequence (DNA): TGTGCCAGTAGGGGAACAGGGGAAAGCATTCAGTACTTC. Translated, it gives CASRGTGESIQYF.

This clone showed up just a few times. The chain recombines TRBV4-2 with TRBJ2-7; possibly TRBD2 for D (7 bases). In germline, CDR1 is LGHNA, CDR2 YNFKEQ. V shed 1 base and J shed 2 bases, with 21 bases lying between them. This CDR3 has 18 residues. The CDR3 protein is CASSQGVEGGRFAYEQYF. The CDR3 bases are TGTGCCAGCAGCCAAGGGGTGGAGGGGGGGCGTTTTGCCTACGAGCAGTACTTC.

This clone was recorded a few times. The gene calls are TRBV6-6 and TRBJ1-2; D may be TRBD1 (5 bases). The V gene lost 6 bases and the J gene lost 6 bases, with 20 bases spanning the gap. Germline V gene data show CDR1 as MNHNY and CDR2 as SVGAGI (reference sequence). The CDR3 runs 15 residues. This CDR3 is CASRRIDGGYDGYTF. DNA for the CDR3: TGTGCCAGCAGACGTATCGATGGGGGGTATGATGGCTACACCTTC.

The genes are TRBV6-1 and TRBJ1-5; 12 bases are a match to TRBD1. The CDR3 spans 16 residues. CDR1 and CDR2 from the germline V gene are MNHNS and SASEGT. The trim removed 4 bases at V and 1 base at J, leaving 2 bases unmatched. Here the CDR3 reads CASSGDRGRSNQPQHF. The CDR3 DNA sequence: TGTGCCAGCAGTGGGGACAGGGGGCGAAGCAATCAGCCCCAGCATTTT.

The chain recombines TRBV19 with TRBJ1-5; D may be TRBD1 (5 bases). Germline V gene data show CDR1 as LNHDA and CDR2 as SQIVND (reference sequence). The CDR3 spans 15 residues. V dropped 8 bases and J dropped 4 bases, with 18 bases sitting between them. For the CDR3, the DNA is TGTGCCAGTTGGGGGTTGGGGGAGAGAAATCAGCCCCAGCATTTT. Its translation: CASWGLGERNQPQHF.

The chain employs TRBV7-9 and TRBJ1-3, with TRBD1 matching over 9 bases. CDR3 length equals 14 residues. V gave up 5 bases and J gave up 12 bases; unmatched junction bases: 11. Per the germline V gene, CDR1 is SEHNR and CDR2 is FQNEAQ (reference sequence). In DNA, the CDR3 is TGTGCCAGCAGCCCCGGGACAGGGACTTTGCGCATATATTTT. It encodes CASSPGTGTLRIYF.

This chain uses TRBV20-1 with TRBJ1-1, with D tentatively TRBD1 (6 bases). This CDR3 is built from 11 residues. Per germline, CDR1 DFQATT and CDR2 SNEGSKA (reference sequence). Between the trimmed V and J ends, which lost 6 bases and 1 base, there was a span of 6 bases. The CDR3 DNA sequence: TGCAGTGCGGGACAGAACACTGAAGCTTTCTTT. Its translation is CSAGQNTEAFF.

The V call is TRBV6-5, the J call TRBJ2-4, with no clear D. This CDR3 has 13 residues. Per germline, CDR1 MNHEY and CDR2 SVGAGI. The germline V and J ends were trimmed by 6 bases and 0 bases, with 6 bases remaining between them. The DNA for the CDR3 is TGTGCCAGCAGGGGCCTAGCCAAAAACATTCAGTACTTC. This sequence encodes CASRGLAKNIQYF.